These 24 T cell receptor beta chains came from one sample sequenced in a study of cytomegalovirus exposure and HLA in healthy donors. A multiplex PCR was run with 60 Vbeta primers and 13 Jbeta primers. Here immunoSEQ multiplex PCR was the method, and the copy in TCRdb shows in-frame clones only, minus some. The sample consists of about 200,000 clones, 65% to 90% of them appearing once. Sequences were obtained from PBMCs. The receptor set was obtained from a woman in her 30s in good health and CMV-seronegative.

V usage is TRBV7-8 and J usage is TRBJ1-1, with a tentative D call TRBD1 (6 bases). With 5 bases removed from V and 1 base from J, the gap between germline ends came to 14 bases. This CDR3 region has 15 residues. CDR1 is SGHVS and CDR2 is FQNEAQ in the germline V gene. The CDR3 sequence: CASSPGTGRNTEAFF. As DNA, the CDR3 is TGTGCCAGCAGCCCAGGAACAGGGAGGAACACTGAAGCTTTCTTT.

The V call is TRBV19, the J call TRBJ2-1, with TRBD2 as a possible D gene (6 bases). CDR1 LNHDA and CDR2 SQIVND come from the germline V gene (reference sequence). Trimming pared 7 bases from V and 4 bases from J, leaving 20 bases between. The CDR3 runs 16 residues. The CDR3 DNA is TGTGCCAGTACCATAGGAGGAAGCGGAGGGTACAATGAGCAGTTCTTC. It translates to CASTIGGSGGYNEQFF.

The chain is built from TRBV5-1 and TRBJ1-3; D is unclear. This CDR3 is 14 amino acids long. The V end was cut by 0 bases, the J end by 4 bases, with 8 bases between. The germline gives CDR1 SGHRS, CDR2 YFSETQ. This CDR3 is CASSLDSSGNTIYF. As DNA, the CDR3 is TGCGCCAGCAGCTTGGACAGTTCCGGAAACACCATATATTTT.

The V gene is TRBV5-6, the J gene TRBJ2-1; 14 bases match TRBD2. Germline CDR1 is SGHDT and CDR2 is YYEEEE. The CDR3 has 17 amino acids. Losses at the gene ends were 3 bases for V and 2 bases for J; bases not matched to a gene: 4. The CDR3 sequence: CASSSGLAGGPYNEQFF. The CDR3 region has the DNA TGTGCCAGCAGCTCAGGACTAGCGGGAGGCCCCTACAATGAGCAGTTCTTC.

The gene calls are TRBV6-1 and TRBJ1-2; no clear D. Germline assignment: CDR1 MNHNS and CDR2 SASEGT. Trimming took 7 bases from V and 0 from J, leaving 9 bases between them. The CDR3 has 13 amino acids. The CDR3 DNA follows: TGTGCCAGCATCCCTGTATCTAACTATGGCTACACCTTC. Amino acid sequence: CASIPVSNYGYTF.

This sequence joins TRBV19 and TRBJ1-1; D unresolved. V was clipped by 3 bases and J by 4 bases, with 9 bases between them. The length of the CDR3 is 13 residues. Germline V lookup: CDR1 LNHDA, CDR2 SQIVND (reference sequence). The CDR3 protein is CASSMVSPTEAFF. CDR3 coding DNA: TGTGCCAGTAGTATGGTTAGCCCCACTGAAGCTTTCTTT.

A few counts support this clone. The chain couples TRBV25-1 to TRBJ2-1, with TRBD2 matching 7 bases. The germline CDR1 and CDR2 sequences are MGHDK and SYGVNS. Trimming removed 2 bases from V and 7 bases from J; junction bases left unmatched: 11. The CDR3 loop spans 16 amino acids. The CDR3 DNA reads TGTGCCAGCAGTGAAAGGATTAGCGGGTCCTTAAATGAGCAGTTCTTC. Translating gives CASSERISGSLNEQFF.

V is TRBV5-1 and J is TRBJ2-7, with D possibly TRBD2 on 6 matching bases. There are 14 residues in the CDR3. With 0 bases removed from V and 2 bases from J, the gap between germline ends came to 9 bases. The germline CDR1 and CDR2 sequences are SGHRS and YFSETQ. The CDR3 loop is CASSLVPGAYEQYF. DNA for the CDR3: TGCGCCAGCAGCTTGGTTCCGGGGGCCTACGAGCAGTACTTC.

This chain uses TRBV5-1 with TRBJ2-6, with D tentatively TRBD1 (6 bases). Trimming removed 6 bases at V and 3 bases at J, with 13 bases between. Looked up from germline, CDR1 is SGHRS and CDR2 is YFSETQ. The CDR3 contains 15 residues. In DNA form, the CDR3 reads TGCGCCAGCACCTATAACAGGGATGGGGCCAACGTCCTGACTTTC. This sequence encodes CASTYNRDGANVLTF.

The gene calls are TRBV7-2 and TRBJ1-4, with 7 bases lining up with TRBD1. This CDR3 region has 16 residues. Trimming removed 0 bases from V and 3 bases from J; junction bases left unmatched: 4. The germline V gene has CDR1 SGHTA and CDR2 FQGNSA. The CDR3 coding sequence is TGTGCCAGCAGCTTAGCGTCCGGGACAGCTAATGAAAAACTGTTTTTT. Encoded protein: CASSLASGTANEKLFF.

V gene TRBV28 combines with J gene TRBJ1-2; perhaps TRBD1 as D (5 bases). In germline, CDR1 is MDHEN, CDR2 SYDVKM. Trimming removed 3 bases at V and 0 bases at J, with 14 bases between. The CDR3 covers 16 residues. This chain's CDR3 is CASSFAGGLTNYGYTF. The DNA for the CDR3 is TGTGCCAGCAGTTTTGCGGGGGGACTAACTAACTATGGCTACACCTTC.

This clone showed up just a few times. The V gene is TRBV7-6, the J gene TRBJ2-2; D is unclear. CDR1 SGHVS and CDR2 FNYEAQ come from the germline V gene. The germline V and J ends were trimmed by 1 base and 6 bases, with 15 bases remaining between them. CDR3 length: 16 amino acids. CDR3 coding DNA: TGTGCCAGCAGCTTAGAAGGTTGGCAGGCCCCCGGGGAGCTGTTTTTT. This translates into CASSLEGWQAPGELFF.

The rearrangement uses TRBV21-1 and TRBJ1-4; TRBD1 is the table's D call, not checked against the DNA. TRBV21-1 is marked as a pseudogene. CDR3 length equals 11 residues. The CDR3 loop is CASSSNEKLFF. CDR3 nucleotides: TGTGCCAGCAGTTCAAATGAAAAACTGTTTTTT.

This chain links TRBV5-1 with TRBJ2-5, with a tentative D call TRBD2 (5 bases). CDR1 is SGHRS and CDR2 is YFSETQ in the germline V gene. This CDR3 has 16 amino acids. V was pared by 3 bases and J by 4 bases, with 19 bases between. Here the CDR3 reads CASSSRAPKGRETQYF. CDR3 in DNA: TGCGCCAGCAGCTCCCGGGCCCCGAAAGGGAGAGAGACCCAGTACTTC.

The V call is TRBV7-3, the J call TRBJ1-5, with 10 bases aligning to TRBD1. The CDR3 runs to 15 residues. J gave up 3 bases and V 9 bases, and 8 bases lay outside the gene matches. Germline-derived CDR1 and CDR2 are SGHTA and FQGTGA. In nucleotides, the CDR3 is TGTGCCAGAGGGGGGACAGGGGAAGCCAATCAGCCCCAGCATTTT. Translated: CARGGTGEANQPQHF.

The CDR3 region is CASAAGEGTGELFF. CDR3 nucleotides: TGTGCCAGCGCAGCGGGAGAGGGGACCGGGGAGCTGTTTTTT. The chain links TRBV7-6 to TRBJ2-2; the match to TRBD2 covers 8 bases. The CDR3 sequence is 14 residues long. V was pared by 8 bases and J by 5 bases, with 7 bases of the junction left unmatched. Per the germline V gene, CDR1 is SGHVS and CDR2 is FNYEAQ.

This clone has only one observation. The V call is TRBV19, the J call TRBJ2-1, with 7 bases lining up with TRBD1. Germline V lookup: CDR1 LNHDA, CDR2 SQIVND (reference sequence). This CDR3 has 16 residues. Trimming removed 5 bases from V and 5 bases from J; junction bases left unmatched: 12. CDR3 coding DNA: TGTGCCAGTAGTTTATCGACAGGGATTTTTAACAATGAGCAGTTCTTC. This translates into CASSLSTGIFNNEQFF. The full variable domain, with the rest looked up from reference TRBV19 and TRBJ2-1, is DGGITQSPKYLFRKEGQNVTLSCEQNLNHDAMYWYRQDPGQGLRLIYYSQIVNDFQKGDIAEGYSVSREKKESFPLTVTSAQKNPTAFYLCASSLSTGIFNNEQFFGPGTRLTVL.

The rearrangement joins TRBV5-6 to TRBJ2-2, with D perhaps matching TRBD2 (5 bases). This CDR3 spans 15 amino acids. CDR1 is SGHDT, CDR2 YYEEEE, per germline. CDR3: CAFSAYGLASGELFF. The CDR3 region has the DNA TGTGCATTCTCAGCTTATGGGCTAGCCTCCGGGGAGCTGTTTTTT.

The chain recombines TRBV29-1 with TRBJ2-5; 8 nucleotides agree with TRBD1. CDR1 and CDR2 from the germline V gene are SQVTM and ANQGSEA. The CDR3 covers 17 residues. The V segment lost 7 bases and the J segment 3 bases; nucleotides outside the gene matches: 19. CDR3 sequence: CSASGWSLQGEEETQYF. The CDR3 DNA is TGCAGCGCCTCTGGGTGGTCCTTACAGGGGGAGGAAGAGACCCAGTACTTC.

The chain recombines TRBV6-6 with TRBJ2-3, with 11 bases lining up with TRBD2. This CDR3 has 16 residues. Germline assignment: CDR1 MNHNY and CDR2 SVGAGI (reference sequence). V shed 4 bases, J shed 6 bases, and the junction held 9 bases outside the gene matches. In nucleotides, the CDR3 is TGTGCCAGCAGTTCCTTCTTAGCGGGAGGGGGGGATACGCAGTATTTT. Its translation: CASSSFLAGGGDTQYF.

CDR3 amino acids: CASSDEGGFQETQYF. CDR3 nucleotide sequence: TGTGCCAGTAGTGACGAGGGGGGGTTCCAAGAGACCCAGTACTTC. V and J are TRBV19 and TRBJ2-5; D is possibly TRBD2 (7 bases). V lost 5 bases, J lost 1 base, and 14 bases lay in between. This CDR3 is built from 15 residues. Germline CDR1 LNHDA, CDR2 SQIVND (reference sequence). Looking up the rest from reference TRBV19 and TRBJ2-5 gives the full variable domain: DGGITQSPKYLFRKEGQNVTLSCEQNLNHDAMYWYRQDPGQGLRLIYYSQIVNDFQKGDIAEGYSVSREKKESFPLTVTSAQKNPTAFYLCASSDEGGFQETQYFGPGTRLLVL.

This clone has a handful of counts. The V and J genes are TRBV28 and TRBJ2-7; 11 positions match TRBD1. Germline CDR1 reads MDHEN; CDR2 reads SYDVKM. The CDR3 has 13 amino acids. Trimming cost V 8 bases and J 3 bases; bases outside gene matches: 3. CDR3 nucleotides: TGTGCCAGCGGGGGGACAGGGGGCTACGAGCAGTACTTC. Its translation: CASGGTGGYEQYF.

The DNA for the CDR3 is TGTGCCAGCAGCTTATCTCAGGCTAATGAGCAGTTCTTC. It is translated as CASSLSQANEQFF. The rearrangement links TRBV7-3 to TRBJ2-1, with no clear D. The CDR3 loop spans 13 amino acids. CDR1 and CDR2 from the germline V gene are SGHTA and FQGTGA. Trimming stripped 2 bases from V and 7 bases from J, with 9 bases between.

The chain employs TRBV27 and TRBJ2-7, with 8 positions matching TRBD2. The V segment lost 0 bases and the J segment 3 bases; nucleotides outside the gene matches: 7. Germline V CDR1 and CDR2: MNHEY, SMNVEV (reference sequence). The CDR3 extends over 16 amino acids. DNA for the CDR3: TGTGCCAGCAGTTTATCGATAGGACTAGCAGACTACGAGCAGTACTTC. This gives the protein CASSLSIGLADYEQYF.